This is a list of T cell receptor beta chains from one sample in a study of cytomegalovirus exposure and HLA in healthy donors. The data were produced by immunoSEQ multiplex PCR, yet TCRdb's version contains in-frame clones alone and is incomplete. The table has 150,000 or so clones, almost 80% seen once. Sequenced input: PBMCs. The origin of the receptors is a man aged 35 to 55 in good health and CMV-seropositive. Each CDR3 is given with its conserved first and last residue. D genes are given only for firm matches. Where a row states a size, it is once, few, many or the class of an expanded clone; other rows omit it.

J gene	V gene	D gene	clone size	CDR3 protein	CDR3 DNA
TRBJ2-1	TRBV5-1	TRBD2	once	CASSLWTSDYNEQFF	TGCGCCAGCAGCTTGTGGACTAGCGATTACAATGAGCAGTTCTTC
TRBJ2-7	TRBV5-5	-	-	CASSVDKTYEQYF	TGTGCCAGCAGCGTGGACAAAACCTACGAGCAGTACTTC
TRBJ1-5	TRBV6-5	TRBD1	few	CASRGQGSDQPQHF	TGTGCCAGCAGGGGACAGGGGAGTGATCAGCCCCAGCATTTT
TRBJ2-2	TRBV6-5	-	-	CASSALGETGELFF	TGTGCCAGCAGCGCTCTAGGGGAAACCGGGGAGCTGTTTTTT
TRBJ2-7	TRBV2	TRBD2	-	CASGPGAGGAYEQYF	TGTGCCAGCGGGCCGGGGGCGGGAGGTGCCTACGAGCAGTACTTC
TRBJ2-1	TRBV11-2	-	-	CASSYRHQGNEQFF	TGTGCCAGCAGCTACCGACACCAAGGCAATGAGCAGTTCTTC
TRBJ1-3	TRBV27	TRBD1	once	CASMRQGGGNTIYF	TGTGCCAGCATGAGACAGGGGGGCGGAAACACCATATATTTT
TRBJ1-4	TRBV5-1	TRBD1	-	CASSLGDSYNEKLFF	TGCGCCAGCAGTCTAGGGGACAGCTATAATGAAAAACTGTTTTTT
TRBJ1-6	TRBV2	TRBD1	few	CASSERGTVNSPLHF	TGTGCCAGCAGTGAACGGGGGACAGTTAATTCACCCCTCCACTTT
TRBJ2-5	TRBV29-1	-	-	CSVVRRQETQYF	TGCAGCGTTGTGCGGCGGCAAGAGACCCAGTACTTC
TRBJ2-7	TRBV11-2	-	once	CASSLQGPYEQYF	TGTGCCAGCAGCTTACAGGGGCCCTACGAGCAGTACTTC
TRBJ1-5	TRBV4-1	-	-	CASSQDQIPGQPQHF	TGCGCCAGCAGCCAAGATCAGATCCCTGGTCAGCCCCAGCATTTT
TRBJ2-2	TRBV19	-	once	CASSIESFRRRTNTGELFF	TGTGCCAGTAGTATAGAGTCTTTTCGACGGAGAACGAACACCGGGGAGCTGTTTTTT
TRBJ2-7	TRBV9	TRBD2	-	CASSVGTSGDYEQYF	TGTGCCAGCAGCGTCGGGACTAGCGGAGACTACGAGCAGTACTTC
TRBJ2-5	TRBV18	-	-	CASSPLPQGPETQYF	TGTGCCAGCTCACCTCTCCCCCAGGGTCCCGAGACCCAGTACTTC
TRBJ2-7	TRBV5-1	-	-	CASNLGDYEQYF	TGCGCCAGCAATCTCGGTGACTACGAGCAGTACTTC
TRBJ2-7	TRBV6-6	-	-	CASSYRGYEQYF	TGTGCCAGCAGCTACCGGGGGTACGAGCAGTACTTC
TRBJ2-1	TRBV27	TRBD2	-	CASSLVTGLAGEQFF	TGTGCCAGCAGTTTGGTGACAGGCTTAGCGGGGGAGCAGTTCTTC
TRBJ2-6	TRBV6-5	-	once	CASSWQASGANVLTF	TGTGCCAGCAGTTGGCAGGCCTCTGGGGCCAACGTCCTGACTTTC
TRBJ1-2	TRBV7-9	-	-	CASSFRGSGYTF	TGTGCCAGCAGCTTTCGGGGATCTGGCTACACCTTC
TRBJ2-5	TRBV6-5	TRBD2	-	CASSRREGGETQYF	TGTGCCAGCAGTCGCCGGGAGGGAGGGGAGACCCAGTACTTC
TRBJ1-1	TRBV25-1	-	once	CASMHSLNTEAFF	TGTGCCAGCATGCACAGTTTGAACACTGAAGCTTTCTTT
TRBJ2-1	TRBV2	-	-	CASRSGAGVGNEQFF	TGTGCCAGCAGGTCAGGGGCGGGAGTAGGGAATGAGCAGTTCTTC
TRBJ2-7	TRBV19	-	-	CASSNHRVTYEQYF	TGTGCCAGTAGTAACCACAGGGTAACCTACGAGCAGTACTTC
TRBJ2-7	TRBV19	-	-	CASRGSVSYEQYF	TGTGCCAGCAGAGGGTCCGTCTCCTACGAGCAGTACTTC
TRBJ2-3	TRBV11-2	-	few	CASSAEGVPTDTQYF	TGTGCCAGCAGCGCCGAGGGGGTTCCCACAGATACGCAGTATTTT
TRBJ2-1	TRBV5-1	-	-	CASSLVLLDNEQFF	TGCGCCAGCAGCTTGGTTCTTCTAGACAATGAGCAGTTCTTC
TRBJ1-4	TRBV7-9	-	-	CASSKSATNEKLFF	TGTGCCAGCAGCAAGTCAGCAACTAATGAAAAACTGTTTTTT